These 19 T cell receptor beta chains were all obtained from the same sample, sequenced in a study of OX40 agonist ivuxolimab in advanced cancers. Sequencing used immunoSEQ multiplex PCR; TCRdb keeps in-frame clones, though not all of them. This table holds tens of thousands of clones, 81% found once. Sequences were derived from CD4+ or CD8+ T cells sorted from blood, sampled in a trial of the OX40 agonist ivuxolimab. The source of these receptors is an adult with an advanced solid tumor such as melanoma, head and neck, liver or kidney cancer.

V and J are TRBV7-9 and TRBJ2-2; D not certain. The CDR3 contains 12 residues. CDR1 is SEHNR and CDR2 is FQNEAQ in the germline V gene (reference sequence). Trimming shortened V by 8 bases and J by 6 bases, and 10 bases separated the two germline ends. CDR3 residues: CASSWVPGELFF. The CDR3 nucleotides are TGTGCCAGCTCCTGGGTGCCCGGGGAGCTGTTTTTT.

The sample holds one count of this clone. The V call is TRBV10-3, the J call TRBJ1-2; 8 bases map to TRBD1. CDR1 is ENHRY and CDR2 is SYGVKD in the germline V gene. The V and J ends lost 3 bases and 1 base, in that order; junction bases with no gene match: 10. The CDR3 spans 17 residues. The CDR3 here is CAISDGTGQSINYGYTF. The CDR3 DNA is TGTGCCATCAGTGACGGGACAGGCCAGTCGATTAACTATGGCTACACCTTC.

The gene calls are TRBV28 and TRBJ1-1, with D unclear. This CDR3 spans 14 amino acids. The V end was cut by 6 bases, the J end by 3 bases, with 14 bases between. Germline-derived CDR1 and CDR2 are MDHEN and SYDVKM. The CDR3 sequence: CASSLMGADTEAFF. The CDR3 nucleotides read TGTGCCAGCAGCTTGATGGGAGCGGACACTGAAGCTTTCTTT.

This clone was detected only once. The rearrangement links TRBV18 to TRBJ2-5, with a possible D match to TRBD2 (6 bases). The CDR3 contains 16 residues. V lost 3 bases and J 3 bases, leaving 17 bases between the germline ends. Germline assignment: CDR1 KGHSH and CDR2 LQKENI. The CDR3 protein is CASSPRDSEGKETQYF. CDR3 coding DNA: TGTGCCAGCTCACCCCGGGACTCCGAGGGGAAAGAGACCCAGTACTTC.

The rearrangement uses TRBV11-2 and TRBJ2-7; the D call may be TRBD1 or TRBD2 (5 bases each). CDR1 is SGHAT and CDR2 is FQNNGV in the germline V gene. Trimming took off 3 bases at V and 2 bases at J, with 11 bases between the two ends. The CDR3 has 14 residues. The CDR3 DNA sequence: TGTGCCAGCAGCTTGGGACCGTCCACCTACGAGCAGTACGTC. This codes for CASSLGPSTYEQYV.

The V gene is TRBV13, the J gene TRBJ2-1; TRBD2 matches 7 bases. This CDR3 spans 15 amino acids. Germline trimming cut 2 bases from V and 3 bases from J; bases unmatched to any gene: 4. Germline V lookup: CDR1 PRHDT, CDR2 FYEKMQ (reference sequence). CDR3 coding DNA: TGTGCCAGCAGCTTACTACCTAGCGGCTACAATGAGCAGTTCTTC. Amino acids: CASSLLPSGYNEQFF.

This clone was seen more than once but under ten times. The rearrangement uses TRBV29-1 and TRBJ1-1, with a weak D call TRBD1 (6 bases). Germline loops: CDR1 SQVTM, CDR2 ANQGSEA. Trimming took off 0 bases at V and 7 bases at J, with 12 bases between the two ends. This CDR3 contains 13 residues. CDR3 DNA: TGCAGCGTTGAAGAGGTAGGGGGGAATGAAGCTTTCTTT. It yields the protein CSVEEVGGNEAFF.

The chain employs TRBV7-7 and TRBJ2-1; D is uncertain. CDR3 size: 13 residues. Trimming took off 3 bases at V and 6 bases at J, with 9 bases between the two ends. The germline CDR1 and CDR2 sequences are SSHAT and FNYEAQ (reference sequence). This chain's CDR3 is CASSLDPFNEQFF. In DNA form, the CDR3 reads TGTGCCAGCAGCTTGGACCCCTTCAATGAGCAGTTCTTC.

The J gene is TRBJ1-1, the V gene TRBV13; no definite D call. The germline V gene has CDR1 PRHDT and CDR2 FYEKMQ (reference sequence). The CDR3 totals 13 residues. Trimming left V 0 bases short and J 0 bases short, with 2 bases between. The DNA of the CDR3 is TGTGCCAGCAGCTTAGGGATGAACACTGAAGCTTTCTTT. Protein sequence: CASSLGMNTEAFF.

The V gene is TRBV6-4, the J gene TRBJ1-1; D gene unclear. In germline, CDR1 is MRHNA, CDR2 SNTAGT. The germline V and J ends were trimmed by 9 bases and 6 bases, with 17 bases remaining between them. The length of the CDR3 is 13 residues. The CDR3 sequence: CARTFNAHSEAFF. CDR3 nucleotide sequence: TGTGCCAGAACTTTTAATGCGCACTCTGAAGCTTTCTTT.

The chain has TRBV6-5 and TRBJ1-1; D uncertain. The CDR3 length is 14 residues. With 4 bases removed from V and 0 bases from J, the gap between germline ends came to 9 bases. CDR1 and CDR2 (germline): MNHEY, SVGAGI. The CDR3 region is CASSSGPMNTEAFF. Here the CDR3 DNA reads TGTGCCAGCAGTTCGGGCCCCATGAACACTGAAGCTTTCTTT.

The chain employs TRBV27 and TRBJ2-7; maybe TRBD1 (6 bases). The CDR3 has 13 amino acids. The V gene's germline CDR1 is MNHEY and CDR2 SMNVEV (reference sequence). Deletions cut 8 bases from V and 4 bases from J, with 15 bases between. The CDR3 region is CASGDTLGYEQYV. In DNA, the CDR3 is TGTGCCAGCGGGGACACCTTAGGGTACGAGCAGTACGTC.

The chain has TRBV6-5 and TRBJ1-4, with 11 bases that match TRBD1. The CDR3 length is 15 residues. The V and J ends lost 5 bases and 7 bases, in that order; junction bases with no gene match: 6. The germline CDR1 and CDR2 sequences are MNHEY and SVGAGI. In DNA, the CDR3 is TGTGCCAGCAGTCAAGTCGGGACAGGGGGTGAAAAACTGTTTTTT. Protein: CASSQVGTGGEKLFF.

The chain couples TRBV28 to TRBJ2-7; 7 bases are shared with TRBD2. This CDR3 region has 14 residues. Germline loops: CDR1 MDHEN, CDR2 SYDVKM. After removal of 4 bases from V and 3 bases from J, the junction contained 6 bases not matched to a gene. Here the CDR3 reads CASSSSGTLYEQYF. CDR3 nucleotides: TGTGCCAGCAGTTCTAGCGGAACCCTCTACGAGCAGTACTTC.

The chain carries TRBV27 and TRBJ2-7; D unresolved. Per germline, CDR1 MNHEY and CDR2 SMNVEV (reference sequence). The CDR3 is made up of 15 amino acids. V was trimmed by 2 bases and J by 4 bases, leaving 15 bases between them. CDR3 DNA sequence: TGTGCCAGCAGTTTAAAAGGCGACTTTATATACGAGCAGTACTTC. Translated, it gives CASSLKGDFIYEQYF.

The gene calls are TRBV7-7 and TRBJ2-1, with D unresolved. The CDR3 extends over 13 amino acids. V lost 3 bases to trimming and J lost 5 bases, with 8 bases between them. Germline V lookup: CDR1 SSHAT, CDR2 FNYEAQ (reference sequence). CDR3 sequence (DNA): TGTGCCAGCAGCTTTACAGAGAACAATGAGCAGTTCTTC. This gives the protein CASSFTENNEQFF. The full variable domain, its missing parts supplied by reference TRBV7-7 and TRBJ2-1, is GAGVSQSPRYKVTKRGQDVTLRCDPISSHATLYWYQQALGQGPEFLTYFNYEAQPDKSGLPSDRFSAERPEGSISTLTIQRTEQRDSAMYRCASSFTENNEQFFGPGTRLTVL.

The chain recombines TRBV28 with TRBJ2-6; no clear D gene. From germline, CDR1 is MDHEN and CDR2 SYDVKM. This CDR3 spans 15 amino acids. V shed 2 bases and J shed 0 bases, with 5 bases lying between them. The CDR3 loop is CASSLGPSGANVLTF. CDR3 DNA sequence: TGTGCCAGCAGTTTAGGACCCTCTGGGGCCAACGTCCTGACTTTC.

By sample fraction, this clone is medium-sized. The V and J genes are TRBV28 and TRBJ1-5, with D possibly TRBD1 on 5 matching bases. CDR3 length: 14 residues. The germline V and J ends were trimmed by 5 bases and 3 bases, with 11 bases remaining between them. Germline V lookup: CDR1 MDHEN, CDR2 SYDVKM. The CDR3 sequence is CASSPSGYNQPQHF. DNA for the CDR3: TGTGCCAGCAGTCCCTCAGGGTACAATCAGCCCCAGCATTTT.

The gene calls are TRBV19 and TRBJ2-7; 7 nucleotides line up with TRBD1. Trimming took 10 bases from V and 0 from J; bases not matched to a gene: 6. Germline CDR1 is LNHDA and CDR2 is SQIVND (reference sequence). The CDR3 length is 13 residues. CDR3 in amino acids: CATVGQTSYEQYF. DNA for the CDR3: TGTGCCACCGTGGGACAGACCTCCTACGAGCAGTACTTC.